The source of this T cell receptor (beta chain) is a study of cytomegalovirus exposure and HLA in healthy donors. Study outcomes and limitations: Through in vitro validation, a few CMV-associated chains were shown to be specific for CMV antigens. An analysis that came later showed most CMV-associated TCR beta chains appearing HLA-restricted. In a later analysis, specific HLA alleles were associated with approximately 16,000 TCR beta sequences at a 0.05 false discovery rate. Previous analysis showed most TCR beta V segments were productive about 87% or about 30% of the time.

Concerning this clone itself: Antigen specificity is unknown.

The primer mix had 60 Vbeta and 13 Jbeta primers. Assay used: immunoSEQ multiplex PCR; TCRdb lists only in-frame clones, some missing. The profile shows around 100,000 clones, approximately 72% of them singletons. The CDR3 totals 15 residues. Germline values: CDR1 LGHNA, CDR2 YNFKEQ. Trimming removed 5 bases from V and 5 bases from J; junction bases left unmatched: 7. The rearrangement uses TRBV4-2 and TRBJ2-2; 8 nucleotides agree with TRBD2. Source material: PBMCs. The sequence was obtained from a woman aged 45 to 65 in good health and CMV-seronegative. The chain's CDR3 is CASSATSEWTGELFF. The CDR3 DNA sequence: TGTGCCAGCAGCGCGACTAGCGAGTGGACCGGGGAGCTGTTTTTT.